This entry features one T cell receptor (beta chain) sequence. The use of a sample-barcoded 5' primer and a J-beta primer mix characterized a second PCR of roughly 7 to 11 cycles. Using its own MiXCR run on the 5' RACE reads, TCRdb lists one record per CDR3 protein. The data hold some 760,000 distinct CDR3 sequences, with 20% to 30% observed a single time. The sample belongs to a study of blood T cells in healthy people across ages. Germline values: CDR1 MDHEN, CDR2 SYDVKM. Trimming removed 5 bases from V and 2 bases from J, with 10 bases in between. This CDR3 has 13 residues. These data are also associated with another study on T cells of mothers and their children.

The sequence was obtained from a boy younger than 18 in good health. What was sequenced was blood. The gene calls are TRBV28 and TRBJ2-7; D uncertain. The CDR3: CASSSSPAYEQYF. The DNA of the CDR3 is TGTGCCAGCAGTAGTTCGCCAGCCTACGAGCAGTACTTC.